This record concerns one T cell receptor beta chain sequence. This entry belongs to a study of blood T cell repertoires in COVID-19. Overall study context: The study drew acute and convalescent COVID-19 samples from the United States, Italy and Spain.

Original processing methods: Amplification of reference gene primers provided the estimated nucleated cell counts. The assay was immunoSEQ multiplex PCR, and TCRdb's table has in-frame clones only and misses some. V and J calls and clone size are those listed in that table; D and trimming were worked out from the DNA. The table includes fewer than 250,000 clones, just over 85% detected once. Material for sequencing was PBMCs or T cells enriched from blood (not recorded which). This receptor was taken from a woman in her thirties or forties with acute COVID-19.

This CDR3 reads CASSPRTGKNTEAFF. CDR3 DNA sequence: TGTGCCAGCAGCCCCAGGACAGGCAAGAACACTGAAGCTTTCTTT. This chain connects TRBV28 to TRBJ1-1; 7 bases are a match to TRBD1. Trimming cost V 6 bases and J 1 base; bases outside gene matches: 8. Germline CDR1 is MDHEN and CDR2 is SYDVKM. The CDR3 is made up of 15 amino acids.